This paragraph covers one T cell receptor beta chain sequence. This clone came up once. The antigen it recognizes is unknown. No much larger clonotype is one base removed from it; base qualities were not supplied. Receptors were amplified or captured by the immunoSEQ multiplex PCR assay. As for the authors' bioinformatics: During preprocessing, nonproductive sequences were removed, along with CDR3s that did not begin with C, did not end with F or W, or were shorter than 7 amino acids. Antigen-specific clonotypes were called with the MANAFEST web app on the basis of expansion relative to the reference and to other culture wells. A clone was considered positive if significant expansion relative to the reference culture was observed in 2 of 3 replicate wells at an FDR below 0.05. To be called positive, a clone also had to show significant expansion compared with every other tandem well and an odds ratio greater than 5. After three terminal residues were trimmed from each end, CDR3 homology was quantified as pairwise Levenshtein distance using the stringdist R package. Drawn from immuneACCESS, this table holds only the in-frame rearrangements with V and J called that TCRdb kept. Clones are partly lost; checked studies trace under half to an unresolved V gene and leave the rest unexplained. V and J calls and clone size follow that table, whereas D and trimming were derived from the DNA. Counted in this sample were about 23,000 clones; around four fifths of them appeared once. Of the sample, roughly 18% falls within the top ten clones.

This sample was taken from a study of CD4 T cells in relation to SARS-CoV-2 and coronaviruses (dated by TCRdb to the early 2020s). At the level of the whole study: The ViraFEST assay cultured PBMCs with antigen for roughly 11 days, then sequenced TCR beta CDR3s to find antigen-specific clonal expansions. The negative reference condition was either a culture with an HIV-1 Nef peptide pool or a culture with no peptide. For other donors in the study, expansion assays were sequenced with a different, Illumina-based TCR-beta assay. Memory CD4+ T cell crossreactivity between SARS-CoV-2 and common cold coronavirus spike proteins was assessed at the TCR clonotype level in the study. The Adaptive Biotechnologies TCR-sequencing kit was used for samples from a few pre-COVID donors and for the naive versus memory experiments, whereas the other data were Illumina-based. Shared crossreactive spike epitopes were mapped to their HLA restriction using patient-derived lymphoblastoid cell lines. The investigation overall reported the following: Because the crossreactivity analysis focused on spike protein, crossreactivity against other viral proteins was not assessed. The study was limited by small numbers of patients and tested TCRs. Crossreactive clones showed significantly weaker SARS-CoV-2-driven expansion than monoreactive clones, consistent with antigenic imprinting. Memory CD4+ clonotypes crossrecognizing SARS-CoV-2 and at least one common cold coronavirus spike were found in around three fifths of donors. Because no donor provided both pre-pandemic and post-infection samples, tracing the source of pre-existing responses was limited.

Counted from cysteine to phenylalanine, this CDR3 has 14 amino acids. Only the CDR3 DNA stays, 42 bases, in frame from base 1. Looking up the germline V gene (reference sequence) yields CDR1 LNHDA and CDR2 SQIVND. Relative to germline, V is 3 bases shorter and J is 2 bases shorter, with 10 bases between their ends. CD4+ T cells from unexposed donors were collected before the COVID-19 pandemic (2011-2018). After around 11 days of culture, CD4+ T cells were isolated with the EasySep CD4+ T cell isolation kit. Unexposed donor CD4+ T cells were tested for reactivity to SARS-CoV-2 S and N and four common cold coronavirus spike pools, as cell number allowed. Each well held 1.5 million to 2 million PBMCs cultured in IMDM containing around 5% human AB serum and about 9.4 IU/ml IL-2. Half of the culture medium was replaced with fresh IL-2-containing medium on days 3 and 7. Each peptide culture condition was generally run in triplicate replicate wells. Leukapheresis product for the unexposed donors was bought commercially. PBMCs were isolated from leukapheresis product or whole blood by Ficoll-Paque PLUS gradient centrifugation. The PBMCs went either fresh into the expansion assay or into cryopreservation at -140 degrees C. The QIAamp Micro DNA Kit was used to extract genomic DNA from the CD4+ T cells.

The receptor chain draws on TRBV19 and TRBJ2-5; no confident D gene assignment can be made. The source is a human donor in good health. What was sequenced was CD4+ T cells from PBMCs, cultured in vitro. Here is the DNA: TGTGCCAGTAGTATGGGCGGCAGTCAAGAGACCCAGTACTTC. Translation gives CASSMGGSQETQYF.